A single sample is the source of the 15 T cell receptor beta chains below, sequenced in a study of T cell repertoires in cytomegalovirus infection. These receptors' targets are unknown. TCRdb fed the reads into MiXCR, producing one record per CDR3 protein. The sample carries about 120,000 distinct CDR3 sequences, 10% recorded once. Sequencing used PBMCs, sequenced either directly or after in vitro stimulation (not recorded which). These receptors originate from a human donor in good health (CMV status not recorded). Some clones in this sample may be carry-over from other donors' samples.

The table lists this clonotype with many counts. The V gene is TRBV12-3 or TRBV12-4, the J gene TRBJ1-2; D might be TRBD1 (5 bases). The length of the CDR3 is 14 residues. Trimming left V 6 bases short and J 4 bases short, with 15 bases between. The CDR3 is CASSGHGQLYGYTF. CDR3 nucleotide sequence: TGTGCCAGCAGCGGACACGGACAACTCTATGGCTACACCTTC.

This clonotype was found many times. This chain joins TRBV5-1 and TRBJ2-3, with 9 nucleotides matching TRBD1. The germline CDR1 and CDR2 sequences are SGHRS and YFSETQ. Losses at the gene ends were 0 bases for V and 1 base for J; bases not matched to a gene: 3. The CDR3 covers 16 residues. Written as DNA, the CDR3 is TGCGCCAGCAGCTTGGCCCGGACAGGGGGCACAGATACGCAGTATTTT. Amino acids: CASSLARTGGTDTQYF.

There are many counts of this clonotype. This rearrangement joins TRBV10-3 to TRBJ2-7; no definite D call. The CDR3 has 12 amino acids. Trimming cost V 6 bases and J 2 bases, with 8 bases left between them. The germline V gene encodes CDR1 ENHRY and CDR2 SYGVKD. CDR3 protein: CAIRHDPYEQYF. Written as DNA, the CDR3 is TGTGCCATCAGACACGACCCCTACGAGCAGTACTTC.

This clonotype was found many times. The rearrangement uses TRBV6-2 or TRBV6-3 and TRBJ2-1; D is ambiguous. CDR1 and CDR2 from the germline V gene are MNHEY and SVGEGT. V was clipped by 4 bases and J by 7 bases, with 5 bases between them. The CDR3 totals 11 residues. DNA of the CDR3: TGTGCCAGCAGTTTAATGAATGAGCAGTTCTTC. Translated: CASSLMNEQFF.

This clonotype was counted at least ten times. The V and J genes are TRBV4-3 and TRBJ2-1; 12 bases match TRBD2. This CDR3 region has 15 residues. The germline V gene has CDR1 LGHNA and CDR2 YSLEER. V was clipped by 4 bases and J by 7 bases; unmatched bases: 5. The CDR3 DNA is TGCGCCAGCAGCCCTAGCGGGAGGGCCGGGAATGAGCAGTTCTTC. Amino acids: CASSPSGRAGNEQFF.

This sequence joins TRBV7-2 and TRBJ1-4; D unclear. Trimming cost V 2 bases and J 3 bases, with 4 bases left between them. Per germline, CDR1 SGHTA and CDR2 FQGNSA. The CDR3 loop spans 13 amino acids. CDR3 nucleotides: TGTGCCAGCAGCTTAAGGGCTAATGAAAAACTGTTTTTT. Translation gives CASSLRANEKLFF.

The CDR3 sequence: CSASYDSNQPQHF. The CDR3 nucleotides read TGCAGTGCTAGTTACGATAGCAATCAGCCCCAGCATTTT. This chain joins TRBV20-1 and TRBJ1-5; no firm D call. The CDR3 length is 13 residues. V lost 3 bases, J lost 0 bases, and 6 bases lay in between. Germline CDR1 and CDR2: DFQATT and SNEGSKA (reference sequence).

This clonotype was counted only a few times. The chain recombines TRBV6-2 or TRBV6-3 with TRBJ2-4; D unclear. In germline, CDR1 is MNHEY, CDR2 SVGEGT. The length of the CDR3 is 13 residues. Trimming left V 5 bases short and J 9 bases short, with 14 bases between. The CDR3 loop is CASSSLTPTIQYF. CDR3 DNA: TGTGCCAGCAGTAGCCTGACACCCACCATTCAGTACTTC.

The CDR3 DNA reads TGTGCCAGCAGCTCCGCCTCCTTGGGGGCTGAGGGCTACACCTTC. This codes for CASSSASLGAEGYTF. The chain carries TRBV7-6 and TRBJ1-2; D possibly corresponds to TRBD1 (6 bases). Trimming took off 4 bases at V and 8 bases at J, with 20 bases between the two ends. The CDR3 sequence is 15 residues long. From germline, CDR1 is SGHVS and CDR2 FNYEAQ.

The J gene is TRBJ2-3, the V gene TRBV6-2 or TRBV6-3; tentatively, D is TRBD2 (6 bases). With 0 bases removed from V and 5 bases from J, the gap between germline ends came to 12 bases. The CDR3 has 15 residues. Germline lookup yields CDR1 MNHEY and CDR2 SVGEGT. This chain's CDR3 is CASSYSALGGDTQYF. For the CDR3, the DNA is TGTGCCAGCAGTTACTCGGCCCTCGGGGGAGATACGCAGTATTTT.

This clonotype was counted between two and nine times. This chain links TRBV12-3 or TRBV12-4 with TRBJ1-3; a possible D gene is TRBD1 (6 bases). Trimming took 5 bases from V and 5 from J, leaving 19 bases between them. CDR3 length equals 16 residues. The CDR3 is CASSLLASQGRNTIYF. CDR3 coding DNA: TGTGCCAGCAGTCTCCTGGCCTCACAGGGTAGAAACACCATATATTTT.

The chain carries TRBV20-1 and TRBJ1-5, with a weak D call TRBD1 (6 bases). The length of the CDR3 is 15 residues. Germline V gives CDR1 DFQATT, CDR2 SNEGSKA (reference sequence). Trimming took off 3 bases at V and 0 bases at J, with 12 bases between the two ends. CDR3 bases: TGCAGTGCTAGTAGGGCAGGGGATAGCAATCAGCCCCAGCATTTT. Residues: CSASRAGDSNQPQHF.

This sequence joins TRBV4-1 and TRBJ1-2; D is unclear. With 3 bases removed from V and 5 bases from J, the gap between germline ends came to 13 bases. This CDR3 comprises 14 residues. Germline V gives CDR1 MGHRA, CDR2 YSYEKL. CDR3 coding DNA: TGCGCCAGCAGCCAGGACGGGGTCCGGTATGGCTACACCTTC. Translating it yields CASSQDGVRYGYTF.

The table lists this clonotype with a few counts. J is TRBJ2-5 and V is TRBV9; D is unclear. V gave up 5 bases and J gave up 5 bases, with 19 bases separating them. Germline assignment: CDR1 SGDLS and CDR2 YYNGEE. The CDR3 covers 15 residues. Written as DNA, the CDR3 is TGTGCCAGCAGTTCCGTGCCAGTAGTATCGGAGACCCAGTACTTC. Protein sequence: CASSSVPVVSETQYF.

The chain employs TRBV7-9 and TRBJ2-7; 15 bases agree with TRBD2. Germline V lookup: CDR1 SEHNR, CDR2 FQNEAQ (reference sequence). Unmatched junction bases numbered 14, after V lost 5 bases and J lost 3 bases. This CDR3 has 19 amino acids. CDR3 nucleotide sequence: TGTGCCAGCAGCCGCGAAGCGGGACTAGCGGGAGGCCGGGGCTACGAGCAGTACTTC. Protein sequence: CASSREAGLAGGRGYEQYF. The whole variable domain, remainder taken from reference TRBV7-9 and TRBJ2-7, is DTGVSQNPRHKITKRGQNVTFRCDPISEHNRLYWYRQTLGQGPEFLTYFQNEAQLEKSRLLSDRFSAERPKGSFSTLEIQRTEQGDSAMYLCASSREAGLAGGRGYEQYFGPGTRLTVT.